This TCR beta chain was profiled in a study of early stage breast cancer tumors. Study overall: ER+/PR+/HER2- status applied to about 70% of the 16 invasive breast tumors. Study-wide results and limits: Enriched TCRB sequences shared across patients were mostly commonly generated sequences. Tumors had about 2.5-fold higher T cell density and higher clonality than adjacent normal breast tissue.

Sequenced by immunoSEQ multiplex PCR; TCRdb stores in-frame clones only, minus some. The data hold 9,000 to 10,000 clones, with roughly 67% observed a single time. A note on this clone: Its antigen is as yet unknown.

This CDR3 has 15 residues. Germline V lookup: CDR1 KGHSH, CDR2 LQKENI. Trimming stripped 1 base from V and 4 bases from J, with 10 bases between. The chain has TRBV18 and TRBJ2-2, with a weak D call TRBD2 (6 bases). Sequencing input: breast tumor tissue. The TCR sequence derives from a person between 60 and 69 years old with breast cancer. CDR3 nucleotides: TGTGCCAGCTCACCACGGGAGGACACCACCGGGGAGCTGTTTTTT. As protein: CASSPREDTTGELFF.